Following are 21 T cell receptor beta chains from one sample sequenced in a study of low-dose radiotherapy and immunotherapy resistance in tumors. Time point defined: after trial treatment. Documented treatment: LDRT plus nivolumab, ipilimumab, low-dose cyclophosphamide and aspirin (RACIN trial). Alpha and beta chains were covered, as first-strand cDNA relied on TRAV- and TRBV-specific primers. Using a constant-region primer together with a V-primer adapter, TCRs were subjected to around 20 PCR cycles of amplification. One entry per CDR3 protein, called by TCRdb with MiXCR from the reads. The sample shows nearly 60,000 distinct CDR3 sequences, 20% to 25% of them seen only once. Source: PBMCs, taken after low-dose radiotherapy plus immunotherapy. The receptors here all came from a male donor with prostate cancer.

CDR3 sequence: CASSGGMRTDTQYF. The DNA for the CDR3 is TGCGCCAGCAGCGGCGGTATGCGCACAGATACGCAGTATTTT. The chain couples TRBV5-1 to TRBJ2-3; D is unclear. CDR3 length: 14 residues. Trimming took off 4 bases at V and 1 base at J, with 10 bases between the two ends. Germline CDR1 is SGHRS and CDR2 is YFSETQ.

This clonotype occurred many times. V gene TRBV28 combines with J gene TRBJ2-1; tentatively, D is TRBD2 (5 bases). Trimming left V 6 bases short and J 0 bases short, with 12 bases between. CDR3 length: 15 amino acids. Looked up from germline, CDR1 is MDHEN and CDR2 is SYDVKM. The DNA for the CDR3 is TGTGCCAGCAGAAAAGCGGAATACTCCTACAATGAGCAGTTCTTC. Its translation is CASRKAEYSYNEQFF.

The V gene is TRBV11-2, the J gene TRBJ2-1; 10 bases match TRBD2. V lost 4 bases, J lost 8 bases, and 14 bases stayed unmatched. Germline CDR1 is SGHAT and CDR2 is FQNNGV. The CDR3 covers 17 residues. The CDR3 DNA follows: TGTGCCAGCAGCTCCTACTCCCTTAGCGGGAGGTGGTATGAGCAGTTCTTC. This gives the protein CASSSYSLSGRWYEQFF.

This clonotype was observed at least ten times. The rearrangement links TRBV6-1 to TRBJ1-1; D may be TRBD1 (5 bases). Germline values: CDR1 MNHNS, CDR2 SASEGT. V was pared by 7 bases and J by 3 bases, with 15 bases between. The CDR3 runs 14 residues. The CDR3 region is CASTEGGGDTEAFF. CDR3 nucleotides: TGTGCCAGCACCGAGGGTGGGGGTGACACTGAAGCTTTCTTT.

This clonotype occurred many times. V usage is TRBV7-9 and J usage is TRBJ2-3; 10 nucleotides match TRBD2. The CDR3 covers 14 residues. CDR1 and CDR2 from the germline V gene are SEHNR and FQNEAQ (reference sequence). Losses at the gene ends were 5 bases for V and 5 bases for J; bases not matched to a gene: 4. Here the CDR3 reads CASSQRGGQDTQYF. In nucleotides, the CDR3 is TGTGCCAGCAGCCAGCGGGGGGGCCAAGATACGCAGTATTTT.

As regards this clonotype: This sequence is one base from a far larger clone and is likely a read error. This chain uses TRBV6-2 or TRBV6-3 with TRBJ2-1, with D tentatively TRBD1 or TRBD2 (5 bases each). CDR3 length: 17 residues. Germline V gene lookup returns CDR1 MNHEY and CDR2 SVGEGT. The V gene lost 2 bases and the J gene lost 10 bases, with 24 bases spanning the gap. The CDR3 nucleotides are TGTGCCAGCAGTTACAGCCAACGGGACGGATTCGACTACGAGCAGTTCTTC. Protein: CASSYSQRDGFDYEQFF.

The chain joins TRBV29-1 to TRBJ2-2; 12 nucleotides line up with TRBD2. V was pared by 6 bases and J by 6 bases, with 5 bases of the junction left unmatched. Germline CDR1 SQVTM, CDR2 ANQGSEA. The CDR3 has 14 residues. Here the CDR3 reads CSVRLAGVAGELFF. The CDR3 DNA sequence: TGCAGCGTGAGACTAGCGGGAGTGGCCGGGGAGCTGTTTTTT.

This clonotype was observed at least ten times. The chain has TRBV20-1 and TRBJ1-1; D ambiguous. Deletions cut 0 bases from V and 2 bases from J, with 13 bases between. This CDR3 region has 15 residues. Germline assignment: CDR1 DFQATT and CDR2 SNEGSKA (reference sequence). Here the CDR3 DNA reads TGCAGTGCTAGAGATCGCGGCGGAATTAACACTGAAGCTTTCTTT. Translation: CSARDRGGINTEAFF.

In the case of this clonotype: A far larger clone is a single base away, which makes a read error likely. The V call is TRBV12-2, the J call TRBJ1-2; the table's D call, TRBD1, has no DNA check behind it. TRBV12-2 is classified as a pseudogene. The CDR3 contains 12 residues. CDR3 sequence reads: CVSSWAGYGYTF. The DNA of the CDR3 is TGTGTCAGCAGCTGGGCCGGGTATGGCTACACCTTC.

The chain uses TRBV4-2 and TRBJ2-7; no reliable D call. The last part of the DNA fits TRBJ2-5 better; the J call may be wrong. The CDR3 has 14 residues. Germline CDR1 reads LGHNA; CDR2 reads YNFKEQ. For the CDR3, the DNA is TGTGCCAGCAGCTTGGATGCGACCCAAGAGACCCAGTACTTC. Translation: CASSLDATQETQYF.

The sample holds one count of this clonotype. The rearrangement uses TRBV6-8 and TRBJ2-1; 8 nucleotides match TRBD2. Trimming took 6 bases from V and 9 from J; bases not matched to a gene: 10. CDR3 length: 14 residues. CDR1 and CDR2 from the germline V gene are MNHGY and SAAAGT. The CDR3 is CASRLPSGPGEQFF. In DNA, the CDR3 is TGTGCCAGCAGGTTGCCTAGCGGGCCCGGTGAGCAGTTCTTC.

This clonotype came up many times. The chain employs TRBV7-9 and TRBJ1-1; TRBD1 agrees at 7 bases. The length of the CDR3 is 15 residues. V gave up 2 bases and J gave up 0 bases; unmatched junction bases: 3. Germline V lookup: CDR1 SEHNR, CDR2 FQNEAQ (reference sequence). The CDR3 DNA reads TGTGCCAGCAGCTTAAGCGACAGGGTGAACACTGAAGCTTTCTTT. This encodes CASSLSDRVNTEAFF.

This clonotype has a count of ten or more. V usage is TRBV2 and J usage is TRBJ2-6; D may correspond to TRBD1 or TRBD2 (5 bases each). This CDR3 region has 15 residues. Trimming pared 5 bases from V and 0 bases from J, leaving 8 bases between. From germline, CDR1 is SNHLY and CDR2 FYNNEI. CDR3 residues: CASSWDPSGANVLTF. The CDR3 DNA follows: TGTGCCAGCAGTTGGGACCCCTCTGGGGCCAACGTCCTGACTTTC.

This chain links TRBV4-1 with TRBJ1-4; maybe TRBD1 (5 bases). Germline CDR1 and CDR2: MGHRA and YSYEKL. This CDR3 is 15 amino acids long. Trimming took off 0 bases at V and 7 bases at J, with 12 bases between the two ends. CDR3: CASSQEATAVEKLFF. The CDR3 DNA reads TGCGCCAGCAGCCAAGAGGCGACAGCGGTTGAAAAACTGTTTTTT.

This clonotype was observed at least ten times. The chain employs TRBV18 and TRBJ2-3; 10 bases align to TRBD2. CDR1 is KGHSH and CDR2 is LQKENI in the germline V gene. V was clipped by 4 bases and J by 3 bases; unmatched bases: 7. CDR3 length: 16 residues. The CDR3 DNA follows: TGTGCCAGCTCACACTCCCCTAGCGGGGGTACAGATACGCAGTATTTT. Translated, it gives CASSHSPSGGTDTQYF.

At least ten counts were recorded for this clonotype. J is TRBJ1-1 and V is TRBV9, with 7 bases matching TRBD1. The CDR3 covers 13 residues. The ends lost 1 base at V and 11 bases at J; junction bases unmatched: 8. The V gene's germline CDR1 is SGDLS and CDR2 YYNGEE. CDR3 sequence reads: CASSVKRQGTAFF. The CDR3 nucleotides read TGTGCCAGCAGCGTAAAACGACAGGGAACGGCTTTCTTT.

This clonotype was counted ten times or more. The chain recombines TRBV10-3 with TRBJ1-1; D is possibly TRBD1 (6 bases). Germline V gene sequence: CDR1 ENHRY, CDR2 SYGVKD. V lost 2 bases and J lost 0, with 13 bases in between. This CDR3 is built from 16 residues. The CDR3 bases are TGTGCCATCAGTGAGGGACAGAAAAGCATGAACACTGAAGCTTTCTTT. Protein: CAISEGQKSMNTEAFF.

This clonotype was found many times. J is TRBJ2-4 and V is TRBV9, with 15 positions matching TRBD2. CDR3 length: 17 amino acids. CDR1 is SGDLS and CDR2 is YYNGEE in the germline V gene. The trim removed 4 bases at V and 5 bases at J, leaving 7 bases unmatched. CDR3 region: CASSPRTSGRGENIQYF. The CDR3 DNA reads as TGTGCCAGCAGCCCCCGGACTAGCGGGAGGGGGGAAAACATTCAGTACTTC. Complete variable domain (other parts from reference TRBV9 and TRBJ2-4): DSGVTQTPKHLITATGQRVTLRCSPRSGDLSVYWYQQSLDQGLQFLIQYYNGEERAKGNILERFSAQQFPDLHSELNLSSLELGDSALYFCASSPRTSGRGENIQYFGAGTRLSVL.

There are many counts of this clonotype. J is TRBJ1-3 and V is TRBV19; possible D gene TRBD1, 6 bases. Germline V gene data show CDR1 as LNHDA and CDR2 as SQIVND (reference sequence). V was pared by 7 bases and J by 0 bases, with 19 bases between. The CDR3 loop spans 17 amino acids. The CDR3 DNA follows: TGTGCCAGTACCGAGACAGGATCTTTCGTCTCTGGAAACACCATATATTTT. This translates into CASTETGSFVSGNTIYF.

This clonotype was detected a few times. The CDR3 nucleotides are TGTGCCAGCAGCTGGCGTAGCGGGAGCGGCACCGGGGAGCTGTTTTTT. This gives the protein CASSWRSGSGTGELFF. J is TRBJ2-2 and V is TRBV5-4; 9 bases fit TRBD2. V lost 3 bases and J lost 4; bases outside the gene matches: 7. Germline CDR1 reads SGHNT; CDR2 reads YYREEE (reference sequence). This CDR3 is built from 16 residues.

This clonotype was picked up many times. V gene TRBV27 combines with J gene TRBJ2-1, with 7 bases lining up with TRBD2. Germline V lookup: CDR1 MNHEY, CDR2 SMNVEV (reference sequence). The CDR3 covers 15 residues. V dropped 3 bases and J dropped 7; count of bases not matched to a gene: 9. The CDR3 DNA sequence: TGTGCCAGCAGTTTTTGGCGGGAGTCTTTGAATGAGCAGTTCTTC. It is translated as CASSFWRESLNEQFF.